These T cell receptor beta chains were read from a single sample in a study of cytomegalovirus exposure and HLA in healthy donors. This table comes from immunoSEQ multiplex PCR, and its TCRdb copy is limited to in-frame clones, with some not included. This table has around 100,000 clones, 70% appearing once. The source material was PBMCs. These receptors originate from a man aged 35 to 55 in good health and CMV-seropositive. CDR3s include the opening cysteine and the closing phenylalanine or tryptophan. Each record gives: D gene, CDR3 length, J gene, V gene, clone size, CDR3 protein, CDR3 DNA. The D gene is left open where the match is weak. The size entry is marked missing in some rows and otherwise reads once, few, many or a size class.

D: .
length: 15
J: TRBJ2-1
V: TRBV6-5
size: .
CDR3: CASSYARTDYNEQFF
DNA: TGTGCCAGCAGTTACGCACGGACAGACTACAATGAGCAGTTCTTC

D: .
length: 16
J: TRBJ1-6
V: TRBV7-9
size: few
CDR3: CASSRGEGSYNSPLHF
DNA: TGTGCCAGCAGCCGAGGGGAGGGATCCTATAATTCACCCCTCCACTTT

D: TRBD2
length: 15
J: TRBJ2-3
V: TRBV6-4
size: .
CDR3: CASSAGLAAGGTQYF
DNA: TGTGCCAGCAGCGCCGGACTAGCGGCGGGGGGTACGCAGTATTTT

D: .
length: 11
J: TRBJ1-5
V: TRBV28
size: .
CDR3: CASHNNQPQHF
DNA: TGTGCCAGCCACAACAATCAGCCCCAGCATTTT

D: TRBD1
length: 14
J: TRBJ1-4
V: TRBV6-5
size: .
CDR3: CASSARDRHEKLFF
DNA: TGTGCCAGCAGTGCTCGGGACAGGCATGAAAAACTGTTTTTT

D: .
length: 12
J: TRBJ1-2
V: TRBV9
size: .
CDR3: CASSVDSYGYTF
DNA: TGTGCCAGCAGCGTGGACAGCTATGGCTACACCTTC

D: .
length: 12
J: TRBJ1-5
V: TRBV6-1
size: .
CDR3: CARFYCYQPQHF
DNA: TGTGCCAGATTCTACTGCTATCAGCCCCAGCATTTT

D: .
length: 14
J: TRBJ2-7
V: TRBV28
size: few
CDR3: CASSTSSSEYEQYF
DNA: TGTGCCAGCAGCACCAGTAGCTCAGAGTACGAGCAGTACTTC

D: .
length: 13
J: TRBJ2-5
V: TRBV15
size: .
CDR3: CATSRGQGETQYF
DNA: TGTGCCACCAGCAGAGGGCAGGGAGAGACCCAGTACTTC

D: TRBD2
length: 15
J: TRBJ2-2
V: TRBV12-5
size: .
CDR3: CASGGWGGNTGELFF
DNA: TGTGCTAGTGGAGGTTGGGGGGGGAACACCGGGGAGCTGTTTTTT

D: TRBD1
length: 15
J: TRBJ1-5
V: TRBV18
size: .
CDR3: CASSAGTGGNQPQHF
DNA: TGTGCCAGCTCGGCCGGGACAGGGGGCAATCAGCCCCAGCATTTT

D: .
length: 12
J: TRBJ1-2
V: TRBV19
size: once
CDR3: CASTRGIDGYTF
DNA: TGTGCCAGTACCCGGGGAATTGATGGCTACACCTTC

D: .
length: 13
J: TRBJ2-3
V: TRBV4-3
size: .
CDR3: CASSQDIADTQYF
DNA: TGCGCCAGCAGCCAAGATATCGCAGATACGCAGTATTTT

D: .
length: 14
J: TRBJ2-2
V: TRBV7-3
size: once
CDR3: CASSSGQNTGELFF
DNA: TGTGCCAGCAGCTCAGGACAAAACACCGGGGAGCTGTTTTTT

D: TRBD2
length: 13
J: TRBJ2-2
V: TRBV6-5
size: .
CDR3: CASRIAGTGELFF
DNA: TGTGCCAGCAGGATAGCGGGCACCGGGGAGCTGTTTTTT

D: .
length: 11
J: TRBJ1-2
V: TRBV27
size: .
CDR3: CATLGLYGYTF
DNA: TGTGCCACCCTCGGACTCTATGGCTACACCTTC

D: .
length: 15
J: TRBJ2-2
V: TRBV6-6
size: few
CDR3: CASSYAGLNTGELFF
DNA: TGTGCCAGCAGTTACGCAGGGTTGAACACCGGGGAGCTGTTTTTT

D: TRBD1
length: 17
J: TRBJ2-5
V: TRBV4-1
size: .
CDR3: CASSQAPGQGPQETQYF
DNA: TGCGCCAGCAGCCAAGCACCCGGACAGGGACCTCAAGAGACCCAGTACTTC

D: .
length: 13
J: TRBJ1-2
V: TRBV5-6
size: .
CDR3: CASSLGQADGYTF
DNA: TGTGCCAGCAGCTTGGGTCAGGCCGATGGCTACACCTTC

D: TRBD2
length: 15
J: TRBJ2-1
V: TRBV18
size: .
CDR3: CASSPREAGDNEQFF
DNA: TGTGCCAGCTCACCACGTGAAGCGGGGGACAATGAGCAGTTCTTC

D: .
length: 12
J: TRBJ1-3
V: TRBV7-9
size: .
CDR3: CASSPSGNTIYF
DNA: TGTGCCAGCAGCCCGTCCGGAAACACCATATATTTT

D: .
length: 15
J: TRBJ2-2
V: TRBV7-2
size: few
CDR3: CASSSRRVDTGELFF
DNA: TGTGCCAGCAGCTCGAGGAGAGTAGACACCGGGGAGCTGTTTTTT

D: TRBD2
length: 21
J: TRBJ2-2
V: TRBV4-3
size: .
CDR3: CASSQDLRAQLAGGLTGELFF
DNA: TGCGCCAGCAGCCAAGATCTCAGGGCGCAACTAGCGGGAGGACTCACCGGGGAGCTGTTTTTT

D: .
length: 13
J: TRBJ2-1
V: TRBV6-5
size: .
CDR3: CASRFLGASEQFF
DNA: TGTGCCAGCAGGTTCCTAGGGGCTAGTGAGCAGTTCTTC

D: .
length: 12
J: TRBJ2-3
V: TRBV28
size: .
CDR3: CASSPPGNTQYF
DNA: TGTGCCAGCAGTCCCCCCGGGAATACGCAGTATTTT

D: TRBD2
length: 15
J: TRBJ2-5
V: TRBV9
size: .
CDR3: CASSGSGRVQETQYF
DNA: TGTGCCAGCAGCGGCAGCGGGAGGGTTCAAGAGACCCAGTACTTC

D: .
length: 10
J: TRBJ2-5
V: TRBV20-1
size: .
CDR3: CSASLETQYF
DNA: TGCAGTGCTAGTCTAGAGACCCAGTACTTC

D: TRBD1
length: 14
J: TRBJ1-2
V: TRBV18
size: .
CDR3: CASSPGQGIYGYTF
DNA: TGTGCCAGCTCACCCGGACAGGGGATTTATGGCTACACCTTC

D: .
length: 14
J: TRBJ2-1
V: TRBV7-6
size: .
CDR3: CASSLLSSYNEQFF
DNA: TGTGCCAGCAGCTTACTGAGCTCCTACAATGAGCAGTTCTTC

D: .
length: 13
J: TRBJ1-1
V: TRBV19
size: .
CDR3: CASNPGRNTEAFF
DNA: TGTGCCAGTAATCCGGGAAGGAACACTGAAGCTTTCTTT

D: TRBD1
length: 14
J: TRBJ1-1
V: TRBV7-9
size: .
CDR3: CASKGQGMNTEAFF
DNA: TGTGCCAGCAAGGGACAGGGGATGAACACTGAAGCTTTCTTT

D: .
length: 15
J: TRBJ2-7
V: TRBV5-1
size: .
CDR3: CASSLDRLAFYEQYF
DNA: TGCGCCAGCAGCTTGGATCGGCTAGCGTTCTACGAGCAGTACTTC

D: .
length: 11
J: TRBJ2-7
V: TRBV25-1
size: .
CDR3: CASARSYEQYF
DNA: TGTGCCAGCGCCCGTTCCTACGAGCAGTACTTC

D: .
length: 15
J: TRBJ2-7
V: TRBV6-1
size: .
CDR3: CASSFGQQDTYEQYF
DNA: TGTGCCAGCAGTTTCGGACAGCAGGACACCTACGAGCAGTACTTC

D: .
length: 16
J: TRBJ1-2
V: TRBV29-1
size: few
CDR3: CSVDEAPAGGNYGYTF
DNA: TGCAGCGTTGACGAGGCCCCAGCGGGCGGTAACTATGGCTACACCTTC

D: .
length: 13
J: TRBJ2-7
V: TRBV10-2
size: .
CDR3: CASRDPGAYEQYF
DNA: TGCGCCAGCCGGGACCCGGGAGCCTACGAGCAGTACTTC

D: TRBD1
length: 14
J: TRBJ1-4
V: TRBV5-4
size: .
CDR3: CASSWDSRNEKLFF
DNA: TGTGCCAGCAGCTGGGACAGTCGTAATGAAAAACTGTTTTTT

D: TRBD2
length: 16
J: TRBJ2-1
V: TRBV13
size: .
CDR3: CASSLAPSGPYNEQFF
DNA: TGTGCCAGCAGCTTAGCGCCTAGCGGGCCCTACAATGAGCAGTTCTTC

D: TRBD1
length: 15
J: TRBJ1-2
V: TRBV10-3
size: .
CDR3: CAISPTGTANYGYTF
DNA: TGTGCCATCAGTCCAACAGGGACAGCTAACTATGGCTACACCTTC

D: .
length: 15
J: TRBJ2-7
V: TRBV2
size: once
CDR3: CASRPVTGITYEQYF
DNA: TGTGCCAGCAGGCCCGTGACGGGGATAACCTACGAGCAGTACTTC

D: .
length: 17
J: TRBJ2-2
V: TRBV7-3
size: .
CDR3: CASSSDFRDTNTGELFF
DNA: TGTGCCAGCAGTTCAGACTTCAGGGACACAAACACCGGGGAGCTGTTTTTT

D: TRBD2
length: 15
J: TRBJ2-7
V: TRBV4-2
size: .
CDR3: CASSLGTSETYEQYF
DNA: TGTGCCAGCAGCCTCGGGACTAGCGAGACCTACGAGCAGTACTTC

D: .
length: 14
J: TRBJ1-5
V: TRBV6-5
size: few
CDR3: CASSPYGYNQPQHF
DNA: TGTGCCAGCAGCCCCTACGGGTACAATCAGCCCCAGCATTTT

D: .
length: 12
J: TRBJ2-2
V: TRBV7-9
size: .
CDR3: CASSFSTGELFF
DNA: TGTGCCAGCAGCTTTAGCACCGGGGAGCTGTTTTTT

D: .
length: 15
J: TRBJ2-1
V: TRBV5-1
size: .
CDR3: CASSLGGGPGNEQFF
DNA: TGCGCCAGCAGCTTGGGTGGAGGCCCGGGAAATGAGCAGTTCTTC

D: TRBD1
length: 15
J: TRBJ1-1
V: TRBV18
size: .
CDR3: CASSPTGRENTEAFF
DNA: TGTGCCAGCTCACCGACAGGGCGCGAGAACACTGAAGCTTTCTTT

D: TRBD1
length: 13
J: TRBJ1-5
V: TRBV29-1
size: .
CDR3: CSVGTGEGQPQHF
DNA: TGCAGCGTTGGGACAGGGGAGGGTCAGCCCCAGCATTTT

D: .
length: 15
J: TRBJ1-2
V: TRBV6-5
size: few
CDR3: CASSLVWGANYGYTF
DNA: TGTGCCAGCAGCCTCGTATGGGGAGCTAACTATGGCTACACCTTC

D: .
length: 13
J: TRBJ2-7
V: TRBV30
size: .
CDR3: CAWSPEAAYEQYF
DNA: TGTGCCTGGAGTCCGGAGGCTGCCTACGAGCAGTACTTC

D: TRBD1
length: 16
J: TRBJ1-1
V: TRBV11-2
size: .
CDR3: CASSLGTGGVNTEAFF
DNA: TGTGCCAGCAGCTTAGGGACAGGGGGTGTGAACACTGAAGCTTTCTTT

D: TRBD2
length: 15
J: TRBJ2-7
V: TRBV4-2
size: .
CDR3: CASSQELAGLYEQYF
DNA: TGTGCCAGCAGCCAAGAGCTAGCGGGATTGTACGAGCAGTACTTC

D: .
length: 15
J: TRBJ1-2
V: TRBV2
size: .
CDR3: CASRLAPGSNYGYTF
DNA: TGTGCCAGCAGGCTTGCGCCGGGAAGTAACTATGGCTACACCTTC

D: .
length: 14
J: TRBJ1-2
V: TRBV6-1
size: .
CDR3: CASSGQNLNYGYTF
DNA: TGTGCCAGCAGTGGACAGAACTTGAACTATGGCTACACCTTC

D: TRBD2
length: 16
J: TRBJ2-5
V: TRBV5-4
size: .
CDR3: CASSSVAGVSGETQYF
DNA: TGTGCCAGCAGCTCGGTAGCGGGAGTCTCTGGGGAGACCCAGTACTTC

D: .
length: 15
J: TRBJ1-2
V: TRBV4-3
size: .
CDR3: CASSQVLGADYGYTF
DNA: TGCGCCAGCAGCCAAGTCCTGGGGGCGGACTATGGCTACACCTTC